This T cell receptor (beta chain) originates from a study of T cell responses to AZD1222 COVID-19 vaccine. Study outcomes and limitations: Clonal diversity was possibly underestimated, and the donors were mostly white British, with more females.

Between the trimmed V and J ends, which lost 7 bases and 6 bases, there was a span of 10 bases. The CDR3 runs to 11 residues. Germline CDR1 DFQATT, CDR2 SNEGSKA (reference sequence). The repertoire was sequenced with immunoSEQ multiplex PCR; TCRdb's copy has only in-frame clones and lacks some. The profile shows 100,000 to 150,000 clones, around 90% of them singletons. Comment on this clone: Its antigen remains unidentified.

This TCR derives from an adult who received the AZD1222 COVID-19 vaccine. The gene calls are TRBV20-1 and TRBJ2-1; no firm D call. The sequenced sample was peripheral blood, obtained 28 days after the second AZD1222 dose. The CDR3 region has the DNA TGCAGTGTCCAGAGAGTCAATGAGCAGTTCTTC. This sequence encodes CSVQRVNEQFF.